This entry lists 17 T cell receptor beta chains sequenced from one sample in a study of cytomegalovirus exposure and HLA in healthy donors. The PCR had 60 Vbeta and 13 Jbeta primers. TCRdb's copy holds only in-frame clones and misses some; the assay was immunoSEQ multiplex PCR. The data contain over 75,000 clones, 84% of them seen just once; the ten biggest clones take up 2% to 3%. The sequencing input was PBMCs. The receptors shown here come from a woman aged 50 to 65 in good health and CMV-seronegative.

The gene calls are TRBV9 and TRBJ2-3, with TRBD2 matching 11 bases. This CDR3 region has 15 residues. V shed 3 bases, J shed 2 bases, and the junction held 2 bases outside the gene matches. The germline V gene has CDR1 SGDLS and CDR2 YYNGEE. CDR3 amino acids: CASSATSGATDTQYF. CDR3 in DNA: TGTGCCAGCAGCGCGACTAGCGGGGCCACAGATACGCAGTATTTT.

V usage is TRBV4-2 and J usage is TRBJ1-4; possibly TRBD1 for D (5 bases). The V gene's germline CDR1 is LGHNA and CDR2 YNFKEQ. V gave up 1 base and J gave up 0 bases, with 15 bases separating them. This CDR3 has 18 amino acids. The CDR3 DNA reads as TGTGCCAGCAGCCAAGCGAGAGCCACGACAGCAACTAATGAAAAACTGTTTTTT. It translates to CASSQARATTATNEKLFF.

This chain uses TRBV19 with TRBJ2-1, with 11 nucleotides matching TRBD2. This CDR3 contains 15 residues. V dropped 3 bases and J dropped 7; count of bases not matched to a gene: 5. The germline gives CDR1 LNHDA, CDR2 SQIVND (reference sequence). CDR3 amino acids: CASSITLAGGNEQFF. The DNA of the CDR3 is TGTGCCAGTAGTATCACCCTAGCGGGGGGTAATGAGCAGTTCTTC.

The rearrangement uses TRBV29-1 and TRBJ2-7; 8 nucleotides agree with TRBD2. The germline gives CDR1 SQVTM, CDR2 ANQGSEA. CDR3 length: 13 amino acids. The V and J ends lost 4 bases and 6 bases, in that order; junction bases with no gene match: 8. The CDR3 loop reads CSVGRGGASEQYF. CDR3 nucleotide sequence: TGCAGCGTTGGACGGGGGGGGGCGAGCGAGCAGTACTTC.

The chain carries TRBV7-2 and TRBJ1-5; D is perhaps TRBD1 (6 bases). The CDR3 length is 12 residues. Germline-derived CDR1 and CDR2 are SGHTA and FQGNSA. The ends were cut back, 2 bases at V and 11 bases at J, with 10 bases in the middle. CDR3 loop: CASSLHRATQHF. In DNA form, the CDR3 reads TGTGCCAGCAGCTTACACAGGGCGACCCAGCATTTT.

J is TRBJ2-5 and V is TRBV5-4; TRBD1 matches 8 bases. Germline V CDR1 and CDR2: SGHNT, YYREEE (reference sequence). V shed 1 base, J shed 2 bases, and the junction held 10 bases outside the gene matches. CDR3 size: 17 residues. Here the CDR3 DNA reads TGTGCCAGCAGCTTGAGGAGGACAGGGACTTTTCAAGAGACCCAGTACTTC. It is translated as CASSLRRTGTFQETQYF.

The V and J genes are TRBV7-8 and TRBJ2-4, with 10 bases identical to TRBD2. Germline CDR1 SGHVS, CDR2 FQNEAQ. J was trimmed by 0 bases and V by 1 base; bases with no gene match: 6. The CDR3 contains 18 residues. CDR3 region: CASSLVVAGGRAKNIQYF. CDR3 sequence (DNA): TGTGCCAGCAGCTTAGTGGTAGCGGGGGGCAGAGCCAAAAACATTCAGTACTTC.

The CDR3 nucleotides are TGTGCCAGCAGTTACGGCCAGATGAACACTGAAGCTTTCTTT. Residues: CASSYGQMNTEAFF. The chain couples TRBV6-5 to TRBJ1-1; D remains ambiguous. Trimming left V 2 bases short and J 0 bases short, with 7 bases between. CDR3 size: 14 residues. Germline V gene data show CDR1 as MNHEY and CDR2 as SVGAGI.

This clone was seen only once. The V gene is TRBV19, the J gene TRBJ1-3; weak D call: TRBD1 (6 bases). Germline V CDR1 and CDR2: LNHDA, SQIVND (reference sequence). V was cut by 5 bases and J by 1 base, with 9 bases left in between. This CDR3 is 14 amino acids long. Here the CDR3 reads CASSWGQSGNTIYF. The CDR3 region has the DNA TGTGCCAGTAGTTGGGGACAATCTGGAAACACCATATATTTT.

Notes on this clone: Other DNA sequences within the sample encode an identical CDR3. The rearrangement uses TRBV6-1 and TRBJ1-3; possible D gene TRBD1, 5 bases. In germline, CDR1 is MNHNS, CDR2 SASEGT. Between the trimmed V and J ends, which lost 3 bases and 0 bases, there was a span of 12 bases. CDR3 size: 16 residues. CDR3 sequence: CASSEPGLGSGNTIYF. The CDR3, as DNA: TGTGCCAGCAGTGAGCCAGGGTTGGGCTCTGGAAACACCATATATTTT.

The chain uses TRBV18 and TRBJ1-1; perhaps TRBD1 as D (5 bases). Germline V CDR1 and CDR2: KGHSH, LQKENI. The CDR3 is 13 amino acids. V lost 5 bases and J lost 1, with 8 bases in between. CDR3 region: CASSNDRNTEAFF. DNA of the CDR3: TGTGCCAGCTCAAACGACAGGAACACTGAAGCTTTCTTT.

This clone has only one observation. The CDR3 DNA is TGTGCCAGCAGTTTCCGGGATACAGATACGCAGTATTTT. Its protein product is CASSFRDTDTQYF. The chain links TRBV27 to TRBJ2-3, with TRBD2 as a possible D gene (5 bases). Germline V CDR1 and CDR2: MNHEY, SMNVEV (reference sequence). CDR3 length: 13 amino acids. V gave up 3 bases and J gave up 3 bases, with 7 bases separating them.

This sequence joins TRBV7-9 and TRBJ1-4; 7 bases fit TRBD1. In germline, CDR1 is SEHNR, CDR2 FQNEAQ (reference sequence). The V segment lost 5 bases and the J segment 5 bases; nucleotides outside the gene matches: 5. This CDR3 is built from 14 residues. DNA of the CDR3: TGTGCCAGCAGCCCCAGGGGGGTCAATGAAAAACTGTTTTTT. This sequence encodes CASSPRGVNEKLFF. The full variable domain, in which reference TRBV7-9 and TRBJ1-4 provide the parts outside the CDR3, is DTGVSQNPRHKITKRGQNVTFRCDPISEHNRLYWYRQTLGQGPEFLTYFQNEAQLEKSRLLSDRFSAERPKGSFSTLEIQRTEQGDSAMYLCASSPRGVNEKLFFGSGTQLSVL.

Of note for this clone: A read error may produce the germline difference seen at one junction end. The chain links TRBV28 to TRBJ2-1; TRBD2 matches 8 bases. This CDR3 spans 16 amino acids. Germline CDR1 reads MDHEN; CDR2 reads SYDVKM. The CDR3 region has the DNA TGTGCCAGCATTTTAGTTGGGGCGGGGGGTGATGGTGAGCAGTTCTTC. Its protein is CASILVGAGGDGEQFF.

The chain combines TRBV7-2 with TRBJ2-3; 7 positions match TRBD2. The CDR3 is 15 amino acids. Per germline, CDR1 SGHTA and CDR2 FQGNSA. J lost 3 bases, V lost 5 bases, and 8 bases had no gene match. The CDR3 spells CASSTRGGGTDTQYF. For the CDR3, the DNA is TGTGCCAGCAGCACCCGCGGGGGTGGTACAGATACGCAGTATTTT.

The chain recombines TRBV29-1 with TRBJ2-1; TRBD2 is a possible D gene (6 bases). Germline CDR1 reads SQVTM; CDR2 reads ANQGSEA. V was pared by 0 bases and J by 0 bases, with 6 bases between. The CDR3 contains 14 residues. The CDR3 nucleotides read TGCAGCGTTGAAGACGGGAGCTCCTACAATGAGCAGTTCTTC. It translates to CSVEDGSSYNEQFF.

J is TRBJ1-5 and V is TRBV9, with D uncertain. CDR3 size: 16 residues. The germline gives CDR1 SGDLS, CDR2 YYNGEE. V lost 8 bases to trimming and J lost 0 bases, with 18 bases between them. CDR3 sequence reads: CARIPLSPVSNQPQHF. The CDR3 nucleotides read TGTGCCAGAATTCCGCTTTCTCCAGTTAGCAATCAGCCCCAGCATTTT.